This TCR beta chain emerged from a study of shared clonotypes between healthy human individuals. Whole-study findings and limits: What rarefaction showed was incomplete sorted-subset sequencing despite large depth. Several donors held about 5% of naive CD4 clonotypes in common.

The study drew all its donors from Caucasian adults living in Nashville, Tennessee. The CDR3 has 14 amino acids. V dropped 0 bases and J dropped 0 bases, with 4 bases sitting between them. CDR1 is SGDLS and CDR2 is YYNGEE in the germline V gene. Method: immunoSEQ multiplex PCR; TCRdb's copy keeps in-frame clones and lacks some. The sample lists around 2.5 million clones, roughly 93% occurring once. About this clone itself: Its antigen is not identified.

This sequence originates from a man between 18 and 35 years old in good health. Some clones in this sample may be carry-over from other donors' samples. The sequencing input was naive CD4+ T cells from PBMCs. Stated subset: CD45RA+ positively selected. The chain carries TRBV9 and TRBJ1-5; D unclear. CDR3 residues: CASSVAVSNQPQHF. The CDR3 DNA sequence: TGTGCCAGCAGCGTAGCGGTTAGCAATCAGCCCCAGCATTTT.